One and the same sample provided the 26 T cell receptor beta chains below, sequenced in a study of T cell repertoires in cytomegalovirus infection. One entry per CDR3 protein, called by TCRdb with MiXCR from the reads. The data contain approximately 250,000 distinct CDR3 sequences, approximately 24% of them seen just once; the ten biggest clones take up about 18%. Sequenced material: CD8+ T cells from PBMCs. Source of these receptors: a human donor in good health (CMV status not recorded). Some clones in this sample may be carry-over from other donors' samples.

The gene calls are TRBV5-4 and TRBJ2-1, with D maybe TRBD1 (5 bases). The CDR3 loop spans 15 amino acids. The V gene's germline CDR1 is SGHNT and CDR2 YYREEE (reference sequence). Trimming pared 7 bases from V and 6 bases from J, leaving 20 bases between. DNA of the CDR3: TGTGCCAGCCGCAAGTGGGGCGACGTGGGCAATGAGCAGTTCTTC. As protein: CASRKWGDVGNEQFF.

CDR3 nucleotides: TGTGCCAGCCGAAGACTCTACCGGAGGAACACTGAAGCTTTCTTT. Its translation: CASRRLYRRNTEAFF. V and J are TRBV6-4 and TRBJ1-1; D uncertain. Germline V gene lookup returns CDR1 MRHNA and CDR2 SNTAGT. Trimming cost V 8 bases and J 1 base, with 17 bases left between them. CDR3 length equals 15 residues.

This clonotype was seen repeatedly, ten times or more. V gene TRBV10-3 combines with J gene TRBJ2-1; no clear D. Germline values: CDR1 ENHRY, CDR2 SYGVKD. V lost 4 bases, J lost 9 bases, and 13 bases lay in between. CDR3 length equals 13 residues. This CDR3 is CAISVEDRPEQFF. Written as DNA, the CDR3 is TGTGCCATCAGTGTGGAAGATCGGCCTGAGCAGTTCTTC.

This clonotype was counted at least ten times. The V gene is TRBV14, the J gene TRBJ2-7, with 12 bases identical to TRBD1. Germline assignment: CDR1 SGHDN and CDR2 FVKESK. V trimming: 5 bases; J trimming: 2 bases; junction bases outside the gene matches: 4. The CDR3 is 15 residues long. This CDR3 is CASSWGQGAAYEQYF. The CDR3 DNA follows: TGTGCCAGCAGCTGGGGACAGGGGGCCGCCTACGAGCAGTACTTC.

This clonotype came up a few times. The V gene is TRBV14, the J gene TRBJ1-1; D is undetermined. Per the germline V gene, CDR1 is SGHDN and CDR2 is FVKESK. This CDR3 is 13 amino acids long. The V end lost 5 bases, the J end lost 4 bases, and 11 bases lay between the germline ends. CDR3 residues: CASSSFEGTEAFF. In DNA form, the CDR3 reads TGTGCCAGCAGCTCCTTTGAGGGCACTGAAGCTTTCTTT.

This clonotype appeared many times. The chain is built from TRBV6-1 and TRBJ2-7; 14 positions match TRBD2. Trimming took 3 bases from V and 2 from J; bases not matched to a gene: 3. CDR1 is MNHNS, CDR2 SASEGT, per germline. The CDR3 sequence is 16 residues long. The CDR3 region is CASSDLTSGGAYEQYF. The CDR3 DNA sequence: TGTGCCAGCAGTGACCTGACTAGCGGGGGGGCCTACGAGCAGTACTTC.

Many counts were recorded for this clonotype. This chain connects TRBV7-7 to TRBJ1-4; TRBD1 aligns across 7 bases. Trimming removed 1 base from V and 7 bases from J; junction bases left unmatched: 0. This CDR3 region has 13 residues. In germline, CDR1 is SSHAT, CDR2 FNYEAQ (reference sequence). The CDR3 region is CASSLGDSEKLFF. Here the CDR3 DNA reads TGTGCCAGCAGCTTAGGGGACAGTGAAAAACTGTTTTTT.

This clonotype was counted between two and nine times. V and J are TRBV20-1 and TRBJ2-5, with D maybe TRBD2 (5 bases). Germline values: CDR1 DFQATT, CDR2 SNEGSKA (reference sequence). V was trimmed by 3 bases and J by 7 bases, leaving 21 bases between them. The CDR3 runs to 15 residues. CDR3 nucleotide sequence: TGCAGTGCTAGTGACTACCGGGCCCCCTCGGGGACCCAGTACTTC. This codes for CSASDYRAPSGTQYF.

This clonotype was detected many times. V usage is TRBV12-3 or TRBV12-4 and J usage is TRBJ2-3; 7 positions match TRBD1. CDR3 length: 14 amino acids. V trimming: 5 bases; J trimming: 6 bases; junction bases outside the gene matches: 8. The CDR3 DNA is TGTGCCAGCAGTGAGACAGGGCCCTGGGATACGCAGTATTTT. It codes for CASSETGPWDTQYF.

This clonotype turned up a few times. The CDR3 bases are TGTGCCAGCAGCTTGCTGTGGGGGAGCACTGAAGCTTTCTTT. It encodes CASSLLWGSTEAFF. The chain combines TRBV5-4 with TRBJ1-1; tentatively, D is TRBD1 (5 bases). Looked up from germline, CDR1 is SGHNT and CDR2 is YYREEE (reference sequence). Trimming took off 1 base at V and 4 bases at J, with 11 bases between the two ends. This CDR3 has 14 residues.

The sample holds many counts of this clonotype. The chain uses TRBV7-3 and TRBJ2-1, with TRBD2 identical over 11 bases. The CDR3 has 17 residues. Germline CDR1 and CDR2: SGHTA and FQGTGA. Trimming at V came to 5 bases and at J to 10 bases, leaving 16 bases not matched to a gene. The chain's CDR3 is CASSPYGGSGGEGEQFF. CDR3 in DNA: TGTGCCAGCAGCCCCTACGGCGGTAGCGGGGGGGAGGGAGAGCAGTTCTTC.

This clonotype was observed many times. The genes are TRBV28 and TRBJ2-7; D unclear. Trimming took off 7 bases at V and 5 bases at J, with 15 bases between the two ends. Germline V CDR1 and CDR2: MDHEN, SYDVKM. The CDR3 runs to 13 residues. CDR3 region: CASKAVRVHEQYF. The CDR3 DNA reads TGTGCCAGCAAAGCCGTACGGGTCCACGAGCAGTACTTC.

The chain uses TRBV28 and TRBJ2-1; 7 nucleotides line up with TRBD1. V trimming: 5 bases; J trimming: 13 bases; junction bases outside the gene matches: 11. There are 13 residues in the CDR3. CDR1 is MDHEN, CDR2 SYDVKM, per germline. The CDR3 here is CASSPNPGQPQFF. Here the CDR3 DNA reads TGTGCCAGCAGTCCCAACCCGGGACAGCCCCAGTTCTTC.

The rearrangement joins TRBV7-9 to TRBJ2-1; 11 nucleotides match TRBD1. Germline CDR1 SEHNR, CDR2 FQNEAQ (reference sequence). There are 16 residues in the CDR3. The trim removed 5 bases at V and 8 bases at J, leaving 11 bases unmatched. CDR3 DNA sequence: TGTGCCAGCAGCAATGAGCGGGACAGGGGGAAATATGAGCAGTTCTTC. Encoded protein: CASSNERDRGKYEQFF.

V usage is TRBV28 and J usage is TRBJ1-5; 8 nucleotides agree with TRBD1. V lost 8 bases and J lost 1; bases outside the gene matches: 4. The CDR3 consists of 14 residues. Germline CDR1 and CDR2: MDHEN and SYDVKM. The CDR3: CASETGASNQPQHF. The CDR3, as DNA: TGTGCCAGCGAGACAGGGGCCAGCAATCAGCCCCAGCATTTT.

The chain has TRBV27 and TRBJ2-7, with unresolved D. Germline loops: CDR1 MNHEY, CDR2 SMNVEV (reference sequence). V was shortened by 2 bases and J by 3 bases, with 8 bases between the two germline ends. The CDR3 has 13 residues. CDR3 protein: CASSLSRYYEQYF. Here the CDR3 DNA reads TGTGCCAGCAGTTTAAGCAGGTACTACGAGCAGTACTTC.

CDR3 loop: CASSMGSRSNQPQHF. In nucleotides, the CDR3 is TGTGCCAGTAGTATGGGCAGTCGGAGCAATCAGCCCCAGCATTTT. The rearrangement joins TRBV19 to TRBJ1-5, with no clear D. Trimming left V 3 bases short and J 1 base short, with 10 bases between. The germline gives CDR1 LNHDA, CDR2 SQIVND (reference sequence). The CDR3 contains 15 residues.

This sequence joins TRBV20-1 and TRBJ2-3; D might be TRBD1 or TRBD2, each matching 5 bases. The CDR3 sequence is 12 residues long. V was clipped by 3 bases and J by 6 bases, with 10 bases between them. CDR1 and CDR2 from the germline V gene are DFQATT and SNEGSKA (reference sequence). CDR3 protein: CSASEGMDTQYF. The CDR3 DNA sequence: TGCAGTGCTAGTGAGGGGATGGATACGCAGTATTTT.

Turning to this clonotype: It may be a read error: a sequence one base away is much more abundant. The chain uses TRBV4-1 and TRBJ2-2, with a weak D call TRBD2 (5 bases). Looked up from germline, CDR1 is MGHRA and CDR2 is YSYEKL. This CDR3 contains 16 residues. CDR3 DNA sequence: TGCGCCGGCAGCCAAGACTTGGCTAGCCGCGCCGGGGAGCTGTTTTTT. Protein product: CAGSQDLASRAGELFF.

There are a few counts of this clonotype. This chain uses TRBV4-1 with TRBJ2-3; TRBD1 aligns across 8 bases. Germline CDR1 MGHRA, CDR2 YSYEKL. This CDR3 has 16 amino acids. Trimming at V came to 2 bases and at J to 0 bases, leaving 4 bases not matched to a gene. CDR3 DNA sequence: TGCGCCAGCAGCCAATTTACAGGGGGTAGCACAGATACGCAGTATTTT. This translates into CASSQFTGGSTDTQYF.

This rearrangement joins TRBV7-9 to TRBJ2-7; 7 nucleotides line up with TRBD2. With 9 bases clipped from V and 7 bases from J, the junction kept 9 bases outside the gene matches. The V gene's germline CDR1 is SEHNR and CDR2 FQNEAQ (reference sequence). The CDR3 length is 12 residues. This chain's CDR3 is CASQAAGREQYF. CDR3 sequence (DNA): TGTGCCAGTCAAGCAGCGGGGAGGGAGCAGTACTTC.

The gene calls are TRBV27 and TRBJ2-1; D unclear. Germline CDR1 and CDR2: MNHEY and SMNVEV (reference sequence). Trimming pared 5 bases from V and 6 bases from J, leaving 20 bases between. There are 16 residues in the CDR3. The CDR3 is CASSPQTPPVFNEQFF. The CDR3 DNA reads TGTGCCAGCAGTCCTCAGACTCCCCCAGTATTCAATGAGCAGTTCTTC.

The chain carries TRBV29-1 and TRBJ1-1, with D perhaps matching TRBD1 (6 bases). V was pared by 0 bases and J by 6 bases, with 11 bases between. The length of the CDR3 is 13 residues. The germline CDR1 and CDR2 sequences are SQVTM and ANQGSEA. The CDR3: CSVEDPGAAEAFF. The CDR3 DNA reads TGCAGCGTTGAAGATCCGGGGGCCGCTGAAGCTTTCTTT.

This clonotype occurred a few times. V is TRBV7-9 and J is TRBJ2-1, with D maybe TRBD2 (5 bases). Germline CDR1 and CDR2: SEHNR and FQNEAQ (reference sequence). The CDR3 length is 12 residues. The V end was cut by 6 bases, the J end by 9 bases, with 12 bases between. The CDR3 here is CASRQIATEQFF. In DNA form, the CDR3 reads TGTGCCAGCAGACAAATAGCGACTGAGCAGTTCTTC. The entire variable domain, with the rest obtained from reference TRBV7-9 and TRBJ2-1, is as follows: DTGVSQNPRHKITKRGQNVTFRCDPISEHNRLYWYRQTLGQGPEFLTYFQNEAQLEKSRLLSDRFSAERPKGSFSTLEIQRTEQGDSAMYLCASRQIATEQFFGPGTRLTVL.

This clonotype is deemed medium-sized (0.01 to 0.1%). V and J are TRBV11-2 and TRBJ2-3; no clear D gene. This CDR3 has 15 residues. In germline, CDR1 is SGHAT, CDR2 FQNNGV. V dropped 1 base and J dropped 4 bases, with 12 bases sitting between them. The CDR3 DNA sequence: TGTGCCAGCAGCTTAGTGGTAGGGTGGGCAGATACGCAGTATTTT. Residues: CASSLVVGWADTQYF.

The CDR3 region is CASSFGVGDDQPQHF. The CDR3 DNA reads as TGTGCCAGCAGTTTTGGTGTTGGTGACGATCAGCCCCAGCATTTT. The V call is TRBV12-3 or TRBV12-4, the J call TRBJ1-5, with no clear D. The CDR3 contains 15 residues. V gave up 3 bases and J gave up 5 bases, with 14 bases separating them.